This T cell receptor (beta chain) appears in the sequencing data of a study of OX40 agonist ivuxolimab in advanced cancers. Study-level information: The drug used for patients, ivuxolimab, was an agonistic anti-OX40 (CD134) antibody. A partial response was reached by three patients: one with hepatocellular carcinoma and two with cutaneous melanoma.

Here immunoSEQ multiplex PCR was the method, and the copy in TCRdb shows in-frame clones only, minus some. The table lists around 92,000 clones, about 92% of them singletons, with 0.26% in the top ten. Looked up from germline, CDR1 is LNHDA and CDR2 is SQIVND (reference sequence). The CDR3 consists of 14 residues. Trimming cost V 3 bases and J 2 bases, with 8 bases left between them. This chain links TRBV19 with TRBJ1-3; D remains ambiguous. Sequenced material: CD4+ or CD8+ T cells sorted from blood, taken in a trial of the OX40 agonist ivuxolimab. The sequence derives from an adult with an advanced solid tumor such as melanoma, head and neck, liver or kidney cancer. The DNA for the CDR3 is TGTGCCAGTAGTATTAGTTTGACTGGAAACACCATATATTTT. This translates into CASSISLTGNTIYF.